The 21 T cell receptor beta chains listed next were all sequenced from one sample in a study of cytomegalovirus exposure and HLA in healthy donors. The PCR made use of 60 Vbeta and 13 Jbeta primers. Measured with immunoSEQ multiplex PCR; TCRdb has only the in-frame clones, and not every one. In the table there are about 57,000 clones, around 83% of which are singletons. Sequenced input: PBMCs. These receptors came from a man aged 25-40 years in good health and CMV-seronegative.

The chain uses TRBV5-6 and TRBJ1-2; possibly TRBD1 for D (5 bases). V was cut by 1 base and J by 11 bases, with 18 bases left in between. The germline V gene has CDR1 SGHDT and CDR2 YYEEEE. This CDR3 is 14 amino acids long. The CDR3 sequence is CASSLSMTDEEYTF. CDR3 sequence (DNA): TGTGCCAGCAGCTTGTCTATGACAGACGAGGAATACACCTTC.

V and J are TRBV6-5 and TRBJ1-6; D gene ambiguous. Looked up from germline, CDR1 is MNHEY and CDR2 is SVGAGI. The CDR3 consists of 15 residues. The V end was cut by 8 bases, the J end by 0 bases, with 11 bases between. The CDR3: CASLPRSSYNSPLHF. CDR3 bases: TGTGCCAGCCTTCCCCGTAGCTCCTATAATTCACCCCTCCACTTT.

The chain joins TRBV19 to TRBJ1-2, with D possibly being TRBD1 (5 bases). CDR1 LNHDA and CDR2 SQIVND come from the germline V gene (reference sequence). This CDR3 region has 13 residues. V was cut by 10 bases and J by 8 bases, with 20 bases left in between. The CDR3 protein is CATSGTAVGGYTF. DNA of the CDR3: TGTGCCACAAGCGGGACGGCGGTTGGGGGCTACACCTTC. Using reference TRBV19 and TRBJ1-2 for the parts outside the CDR3, the full variable domain is DGGITQSPKYLFRKEGQNVTLSCEQNLNHDAMYWYRQDPGQGLRLIYYSQIVNDFQKGDIAEGYSVSREKKESFPLTVTSAQKNPTAFYLCATSGTAVGGYTFGSGTRLTVV.

The chain uses TRBV18 and TRBJ2-7; TRBD1 is a possible D gene (5 bases). V was clipped by 3 bases and J by 1 base, with 10 bases between them. The length of the CDR3 is 14 residues. CDR1 is KGHSH and CDR2 is LQKENI in the germline V gene. Written as DNA, the CDR3 is TGTGCCAGCTCACCGAAAACAGGATCCTACGAGCAGTACTTC. As protein: CASSPKTGSYEQYF.

This clone was detected once. The chain links TRBV5-1 to TRBJ2-5; 10 bases agree with TRBD1. The CDR3 consists of 17 residues. CDR1 is SGHRS and CDR2 is YFSETQ in the germline V gene. J gave up 2 bases and V 0 bases, and 7 bases lay outside the gene matches. The CDR3 bases are TGCGCCAGCAGCTTGGTTCCCGGACAGGGGGATCAAGAGACCCAGTACTTC. It codes for CASSLVPGQGDQETQYF.

A single count supports this clone. This chain links TRBV2 with TRBJ2-7; 11 bases agree with TRBD1. In germline, CDR1 is SNHLY, CDR2 FYNNEI. The CDR3 covers 12 residues. Trimming removed 8 bases from V and 3 bases from J; junction bases left unmatched: 0. This chain's CDR3 is CASGTGGYEQYF. The DNA for the CDR3 is TGTGCCAGCGGGACAGGGGGCTACGAGCAGTACTTC.

A few counts support this clone. The rearrangement links TRBV6-6 to TRBJ1-5; 8 nucleotides agree with TRBD1. The CDR3 loop spans 13 amino acids. The V gene end was trimmed by 5 bases and the J gene end by 11 bases; junction bases not matched to a gene: 8. Per the germline V gene, CDR1 is MNHNY and CDR2 is SVGAGI (reference sequence). CDR3 in DNA: TGTGCCAGCAGTCCCGGGACAGGATCGACCCAGCATTTT. This sequence encodes CASSPGTGSTQHF.

This chain connects TRBV12-5 to TRBJ1-2; D is uncertain. CDR1 and CDR2 (germline): LGHNT, FRNRAP. The CDR3 consists of 16 residues. V lost 0 bases and J 4 bases, leaving 15 bases between the germline ends. In DNA, the CDR3 is TGTGCTAGTGGTTTGGTACCATCGGGGTCCTCCTATGGCTACACCTTC. Translated: CASGLVPSGSSYGYTF.

The genes are TRBV5-1 and TRBJ1-2, with a weak D call TRBD1 (5 bases). The germline gives CDR1 SGHRS, CDR2 YFSETQ. The CDR3 loop spans 15 amino acids. V was shortened by 2 bases and J by 0 bases, with 11 bases between the two germline ends. CDR3 DNA: TGCGCCAGCAGCTTCGAACCAGGGTCTAACTATGGCTACACCTTC. It yields the protein CASSFEPGSNYGYTF.

The chain has TRBV11-2 and TRBJ1-1; D call uncertain. The V gene lost 4 bases and the J gene lost 4 bases, with 16 bases spanning the gap. CDR3 length equals 15 residues. Germline V gene lookup returns CDR1 SGHAT and CDR2 FQNNGV. In DNA, the CDR3 is TGTGCCAGCAGCTCCATAGCAAGACTTTTCACTGAAGCTTTCTTT. Amino acids: CASSSIARLFTEAFF.

The genes are TRBV15 and TRBJ2-7, with 9 nucleotides matching TRBD1. V lost 3 bases to trimming and J lost 3 bases; unmatched junction nucleotides: 6. The CDR3 loop spans 15 amino acids. Per germline, CDR1 LNHNV and CDR2 YYDKDF (reference sequence). In nucleotides, the CDR3 is TGTGCCACCAGCAGTCGTGGACAGGGGAACTACGAGCAGTACTTC. It specifies CATSSRGQGNYEQYF.

V is TRBV4-1 and J is TRBJ2-3; D is perhaps TRBD2 (5 bases). Germline lookup yields CDR1 MGHRA and CDR2 YSYEKL. Trimming left V 3 bases short and J 6 bases short, with 16 bases between. The CDR3 loop spans 15 amino acids. The CDR3 nucleotides read TGCGCCAGCAGCCAGGAACCGGGGAAGTGGGATACGCAGTATTTT. Encoded protein: CASSQEPGKWDTQYF.

This clone was recorded once. The V call is TRBV5-6, the J call TRBJ2-1; D is unresolved. In germline, CDR1 is SGHDT, CDR2 YYEEEE. The CDR3 sequence is 16 residues long. Trimming shortened V by 2 bases and J by 0 bases, and 12 bases separated the two germline ends. Here the CDR3 reads CASSLVRLSSYNEQFF. As DNA, the CDR3 is TGTGCCAGCAGCTTAGTGCGGCTAAGCTCCTACAATGAGCAGTTCTTC.

This clone was detected once. V gene TRBV6-1 combines with J gene TRBJ2-1; 13 bases map to TRBD2. There are 16 residues in the CDR3. CDR1 MNHNS and CDR2 SASEGT come from the germline V gene. Germline trimming cut 2 bases from V and 8 bases from J; bases unmatched to any gene: 6. CDR3 DNA: TGTGCCAGCAGTGAACGAACTAGCGGGAGGGCAGATGAGCAGTTCTTC. The encoded protein is CASSERTSGRADEQFF.

V is TRBV7-7 and J is TRBJ2-3; 13 bases fit TRBD2. The CDR3 runs 16 residues. J gave up 2 bases and V 4 bases, and 3 bases lay outside the gene matches. Germline loops: CDR1 SSHAT, CDR2 FNYEAQ (reference sequence). The CDR3 DNA sequence: TGTGCCAGCAGCTCCGGGACTAGCGGGGCCACAGATACGCAGTATTTT. This gives the protein CASSSGTSGATDTQYF.

The rearrangement links TRBV18 to TRBJ1-3, with TRBD1 as a possible D gene (5 bases). V dropped 3 bases and J dropped 0 bases, with 12 bases sitting between them. The germline V gene has CDR1 KGHSH and CDR2 LQKENI. The CDR3 is 16 amino acids. This CDR3 is CASSPTAFDSGNTIYF. In DNA form, the CDR3 reads TGTGCCAGCTCACCGACAGCTTTCGACTCTGGAAACACCATATATTTT.

The gene calls are TRBV11-2 and TRBJ2-7, with D unclear. The length of the CDR3 is 12 residues. Germline loops: CDR1 SGHAT, CDR2 FQNNGV. V was shortened by 3 bases and J by 3 bases, with 6 bases between the two germline ends. Here the CDR3 reads CASSFGSYEQYF. The CDR3 nucleotides read TGTGCCAGCAGCTTTGGTAGCTACGAGCAGTACTTC.

The gene calls are TRBV5-1 and TRBJ1-3; a weak D match, TRBD1 (5 bases). Per the germline V gene, CDR1 is SGHRS and CDR2 is YFSETQ. CDR3 length: 15 residues. Between the trimmed V and J ends, which lost 5 bases and 0 bases, there was a span of 12 bases. This chain's CDR3 is CASSSTGDSGNTIYF. CDR3 in DNA: TGCGCCAGCAGTTCCACAGGCGACTCTGGAAACACCATATATTTT.

Only a few counts were recorded for this clone. This chain links TRBV6-4 with TRBJ2-1; the match to TRBD2 covers 8 bases. Per the germline V gene, CDR1 is MRHNA and CDR2 is SNTAGT. The CDR3 loop spans 16 amino acids. The V and J ends lost 0 bases and 8 bases, in that order; junction bases with no gene match: 9. The CDR3 DNA sequence: TGTGCCAGCAGTGACTCAGCCGGGGGGGCTTTAGATGAGCAGTTCTTC. It codes for CASSDSAGGALDEQFF.

This clone was picked up a small number of times. The gene calls are TRBV7-9 and TRBJ2-3, with 7 nucleotides matching TRBD2. Germline CDR1 is SEHNR and CDR2 is FQNEAQ (reference sequence). CDR3 length equals 16 residues. The V and J ends lost 2 bases and 3 bases, in that order; junction bases with no gene match: 8. The CDR3 coding sequence is TGTGCCAGCAGCTTATTTCCAGCGGGAAAGACAGATACGCAGTATTTT. Protein product: CASSLFPAGKTDTQYF. Full variable domain (rest looked up from reference TRBV7-9 and TRBJ2-3): DTGVSQNPRHKITKRGQNVTFRCDPISEHNRLYWYRQTLGQGPEFLTYFQNEAQLEKSRLLSDRFSAERPKGSFSTLEIQRTEQGDSAMYLCASSLFPAGKTDTQYFGPGTRLTVL.

V gene TRBV5-6 combines with J gene TRBJ2-4; 8 bases agree with TRBD1. The length of the CDR3 is 17 residues. Germline V CDR1 and CDR2: SGHDT, YYEEEE. The V segment lost 4 bases and the J segment 3 bases; nucleotides outside the gene matches: 12. CDR3 sequence: CASSPASRGLVKNIQYF. CDR3 sequence (DNA): TGTGCCAGCAGCCCCGCCTCCAGGGGGCTCGTCAAAAACATTCAGTACTTC.